This note documents a single T cell receptor beta chain sequence. What it recognizes is unknown. This sample was taken from a study of identical twins. Study results and limitations: Possibly, invariant MAIT and iNKT cells partly confounded zero-insertion analyses. Among beta out-of-frame sequences, excess sharing between twins appeared weaker. The study drew conclusions from cross-sectional statistical analysis, not from following the same donors.

CDR3 length: 12 amino acids. The germline gives CDR1 SGHNT, CDR2 YENEEA. V was clipped by 2 bases and J by 5 bases, with 6 bases between them. Each CDR3 protein gets one entry after TCRdb re-called the 5' RACE reads with MiXCR. The repertoire has about 100,000 distinct CDR3 sequences, 5.9% of them found once; the top ten carry about 12%. J is TRBJ2-5 and V is TRBV11-3; no clear D gene. This sequence originates from a woman between 50 and 59 years old in good health. Sample: memory T cells sorted from blood. The DNA for the CDR3 is TGTGCCAGCAGCTTATCGTGGGAGACCCAGTACTTC. Its protein is CASSLSWETQYF.